The next 20 T cell receptor beta chains were all read from a single sample in a study of blood T cell repertoires in COVID-19. Assay: immunoSEQ multiplex PCR; the TCRdb copy retains only in-frame clones and omits some. The sample has just over 250,000 clones, around nine tenths seen once. Material: peripheral blood. Source of these receptors: a man between 40 and 49 years old who had recovered from COVID-19.

The chain uses TRBV29-1 and TRBJ2-7; 7 bases are a match to TRBD2. Germline CDR1 and CDR2: SQVTM and ANQGSEA. V lost 5 bases, J lost 6 bases, and 10 bases stayed unmatched. The CDR3 totals 13 residues. This CDR3 is CSVREASQGEQYF. The CDR3, as DNA: TGCAGCGTTCGGGAGGCATCCCAGGGCGAGCAGTACTTC.

The V and J genes are TRBV27 and TRBJ2-4, with a tentative D call TRBD1 (5 bases). Germline V gives CDR1 MNHEY, CDR2 SMNVEV (reference sequence). The ends were cut back, 7 bases at V and 0 bases at J, with 10 bases in the middle. This CDR3 comprises 14 residues. The CDR3 protein is CASKTDLAKNIQYF. DNA of the CDR3: TGTGCCAGCAAGACAGATCTAGCCAAAAACATTCAGTACTTC.

The rearrangement uses TRBV3-1 (or the pseudogene TRBV3-2) and TRBJ1-1; the D gene is possibly TRBD1 (6 bases). The CDR3 is made up of 17 amino acids. Germline CDR1 is LGHDT and CDR2 is YNNKEL (reference sequence). Trimming took 4 bases from V and 1 from J, leaving 19 bases between them. CDR3 nucleotides: TGTGCCAGCAGCCTCTGGGGACAACCCTCCCGGAACACTGAAGCTTTCTTT. It specifies CASSLWGQPSRNTEAFF.

This chain links TRBV11-2 with TRBJ2-1; 7 bases map to TRBD1. The V segment lost 3 bases and the J segment 9 bases; nucleotides outside the gene matches: 2. There are 12 residues in the CDR3. From germline, CDR1 is SGHAT and CDR2 FQNNGV. CDR3 DNA sequence: TGTGCCAGCAGCTTTACAGGGGTTGAGCAGTTCTTC. This sequence encodes CASSFTGVEQFF.

The chain has TRBV7-2 and TRBJ1-1; D might be TRBD1 (5 bases). V lost 3 bases, J lost 4 bases, and 18 bases lay in between. Germline CDR1 and CDR2: SGHTA and FQGNSA. The CDR3 runs to 16 residues. The CDR3 sequence: CASSLMTVGWGTEAFF. The DNA for the CDR3 is TGTGCCAGCAGCTTGATGACAGTGGGATGGGGCACTGAAGCTTTCTTT.

This chain uses TRBV7-9 with TRBJ2-5, with 14 bases matching TRBD2. Germline loops: CDR1 SEHNR, CDR2 FQNEAQ (reference sequence). The trim removed 1 base at V and 5 bases at J, leaving 6 bases unmatched. The CDR3 spans 17 residues. The DNA of the CDR3 is TGTGCCAGCAGCTTAGGACTAGCGGGAGGGAACATTGAGACCCAGTACTTC. Encoded protein: CASSLGLAGGNIETQYF.

The V call is TRBV30, the J call TRBJ2-3; the match to TRBD2 covers 8 bases. The CDR3 runs 17 residues. Germline V gene data show CDR1 as GTSNPN and CDR2 as SVGIG (reference sequence). The J segment lost 2 bases and the V segment lost 0 bases, leaving 10 bases of the junction unmatched. The DNA of the CDR3 is TGTGCCTGGAGTGTAGGGTCCCTAGCGGGCCTCACAGATACGCAGTATTTT. It codes for CAWSVGSLAGLTDTQYF. The entire variable domain, with the rest obtained from reference TRBV30 and TRBJ2-3, is as follows: SQTIHQWPATLVQPVGSPLSLECTVEGTSNPNLYWYRQAAGRGLQLLFYSVGIGQISSEVPQNLSASRPQDRQFILSSKKLLLSDSGFYLCAWSVGSLAGLTDTQYFGPGTRLTVL.

The chain recombines TRBV11-2 with TRBJ2-1; a possible D gene is TRBD2 (5 bases). V was shortened by 4 bases and J by 7 bases, with 20 bases between the two germline ends. CDR1 SGHAT and CDR2 FQNNGV come from the germline V gene. The CDR3 is made up of 16 amino acids. The CDR3 nucleotides are TGTGCCAGCAGCTCCCGGACTGGCTGGGCTAATAATGAGCAGTTCTTC. This codes for CASSSRTGWANNEQFF. Full variable domain (outside the CDR3, taken from reference TRBV11-2 and TRBJ2-1): EAGVAQSPRYKIIEKRQSVAFWCNPISGHATLYWYQQILGQGPKLLIQFQNNGVVDDSQLPKDRFSAERLKGVDSTLKIQPAKLEDSAVYLCASSSRTGWANNEQFFGPGTRLTVL.

The gene calls are TRBV2 and TRBJ2-7; D may be TRBD2 (6 bases). The CDR3 loop spans 13 amino acids. V was pared by 3 bases and J by 2 bases, with 8 bases between. Germline values: CDR1 SNHLY, CDR2 FYNNEI. This chain's CDR3 is CASSERGPYEQYF. In DNA form, the CDR3 reads TGTGCCAGCAGTGAGCGGGGACCCTACGAGCAGTACTTC.

The V and J genes are TRBV18 and TRBJ1-6, with TRBD1 identical over 10 bases. Trimming cost V 6 bases and J 6 bases; bases outside gene matches: 5. The CDR3 extends over 15 amino acids. Germline values: CDR1 KGHSH, CDR2 LQKENI. Written as DNA, the CDR3 is TGTGCCAGCTCTGGGAGACAGGGGGCTAATTCACCCCTCCACTTT. It is translated as CASSGRQGANSPLHF.

This chain uses TRBV7-2 with TRBJ2-7; 9 nucleotides align to TRBD2. This CDR3 spans 16 amino acids. With V trimmed by 1 base and J by 0 bases, 4 bases remained unmatched. Per germline, CDR1 SGHTA and CDR2 FQGNSA. The CDR3 DNA follows: TGTGCCAGCAGCTTAGTTCTAGCGGGGCCCTCCTACGAGCAGTACTTC. Residues: CASSLVLAGPSYEQYF.

The chain joins TRBV7-2 to TRBJ1-1, with 7 bases lining up with TRBD1. The V gene's germline CDR1 is SGHTA and CDR2 FQGNSA. The CDR3 runs 15 residues. V lost 0 bases and J lost 3; bases outside the gene matches: 4. The CDR3 protein is CASSLAGRGDTEAFF. DNA for the CDR3: TGTGCCAGCAGCTTAGCTGGCAGGGGGGACACTGAAGCTTTCTTT.

The chain has TRBV19 and TRBJ1-6; D may be TRBD1 (5 bases). CDR1 and CDR2 from the germline V gene are LNHDA and SQIVND (reference sequence). The CDR3 is 15 amino acids. Trimming cost V 6 bases and J 8 bases, with 17 bases left between them. The CDR3 protein is CASRQGEYLYSPLHF. The CDR3 DNA reads TGTGCCAGTAGGCAGGGCGAATATCTATATTCACCCCTCCACTTT. Supplemented by reference TRBV19 and TRBJ1-6, the full variable domain reads DGGITQSPKYLFRKEGQNVTLSCEQNLNHDAMYWYRQDPGQGLRLIYYSQIVNDFQKGDIAEGYSVSREKKESFPLTVTSAQKNPTAFYLCASRQGEYLYSPLHFGNGTRLTVT.

The chain carries TRBV7-9 and TRBJ1-2, with D possibly matching TRBD1 (5 bases). V lost 6 bases to trimming and J lost 5 bases, with 13 bases between them. The CDR3 length is 13 residues. Germline V gene sequence: CDR1 SEHNR, CDR2 FQNEAQ (reference sequence). The CDR3 DNA sequence: TGTGCCAGCAGTCCTTCGGGGGAGTATGGCTACACCTTC. Translated: CASSPSGEYGYTF.

The rearrangement links TRBV11-2 to TRBJ2-5, with 8 bases that match TRBD2. The CDR3 contains 15 residues. V trimming: 4 bases; J trimming: 3 bases; junction bases outside the gene matches: 7. CDR1 is SGHAT, CDR2 FQNNGV, per germline. CDR3 sequence reads: CASSSVAGTKETQYF. CDR3 bases: TGTGCCAGCAGCTCTGTAGCGGGGACGAAAGAGACCCAGTACTTC.

The V gene is TRBV7-2, the J gene TRBJ2-5; D perhaps matches TRBD1 (5 bases). The CDR3 contains 14 residues. Germline CDR1 SGHTA, CDR2 FQGNSA. Trimming removed 5 bases from V and 1 base from J, with 11 bases in between. CDR3 sequence reads: CASSLRTPQETQYF. For the CDR3, the DNA is TGTGCCAGCAGCCTCCGGACACCCCAAGAGACCCAGTACTTC.

V gene TRBV6-2 or TRBV6-3 combines with J gene TRBJ2-3; D is undetermined. Germline CDR1 and CDR2: MNHEY and SVGEGT. V was pared by 2 bases and J by 0 bases, with 18 bases between. This CDR3 comprises 18 residues. CDR3: CASSYEVGLSASTDTQYF. The CDR3 region has the DNA TGTGCCAGCAGTTACGAGGTCGGTCTATCAGCTAGCACAGATACGCAGTATTTT.

The chain has TRBV3-1 (or the pseudogene TRBV3-2) and TRBJ2-1, with TRBD1 matching 8 bases. The CDR3 has 13 amino acids. J lost 12 bases, V lost 4 bases, and 8 bases had no gene match. CDR1 and CDR2 (germline): LGHDT, YNNKEL (reference sequence). The CDR3 sequence: CASSPGQGVGQFF. Written as DNA, the CDR3 is TGTGCCAGCAGCCCCGGACAGGGAGTGGGGCAGTTCTTC.

The chain couples TRBV12-3 or TRBV12-4 to TRBJ1-6; D is unclear. Trimming took 7 bases from V and 6 from J, leaving 10 bases between them. The CDR3 extends over 13 amino acids. The CDR3 nucleotides read TGTGCCAGCACCCGAGAGGGTAATTCACCCCTCCACTTT. It yields the protein CASTREGNSPLHF.

The chain employs TRBV20-1 and TRBJ2-3, with 8 positions matching TRBD2. After removal of 3 bases from V and 9 bases from J, the junction contained 14 bases not matched to a gene. Per the germline V gene, CDR1 is DFQATT and CDR2 is SNEGSKA (reference sequence). The length of the CDR3 is 15 residues. Here the CDR3 DNA reads TGCAGTGCTAGTGGGCTAGCGGGTCGAATGAGCACGCAGTATTTT. Protein sequence: CSASGLAGRMSTQYF.